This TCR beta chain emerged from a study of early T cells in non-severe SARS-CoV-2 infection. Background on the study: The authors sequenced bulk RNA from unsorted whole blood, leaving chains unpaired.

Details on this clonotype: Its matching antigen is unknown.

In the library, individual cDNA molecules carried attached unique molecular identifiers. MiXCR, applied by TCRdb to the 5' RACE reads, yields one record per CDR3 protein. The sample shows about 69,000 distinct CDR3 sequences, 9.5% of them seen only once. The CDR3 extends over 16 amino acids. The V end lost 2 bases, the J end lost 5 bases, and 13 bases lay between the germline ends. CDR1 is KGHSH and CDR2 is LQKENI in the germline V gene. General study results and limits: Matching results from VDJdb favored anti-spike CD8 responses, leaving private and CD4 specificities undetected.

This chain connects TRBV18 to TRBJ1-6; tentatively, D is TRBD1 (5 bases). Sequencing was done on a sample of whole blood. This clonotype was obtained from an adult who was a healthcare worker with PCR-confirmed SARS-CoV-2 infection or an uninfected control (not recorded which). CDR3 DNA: TGTGCCAGCTCACCAAACTTGGCAGGGAATAATTCACCCCTCCACTTT. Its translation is CASSPNLAGNNSPLHF.